These T cell receptor beta chains were read from a single sample in a study of T cell responses to AZD1222 COVID-19 vaccine. Sequenced by immunoSEQ multiplex PCR; TCRdb stores in-frame clones only, minus some. The sample carries 100,000 to 150,000 clones, 92% recorded once. The material was peripheral blood, obtained 28 days after the second AZD1222 dose. These receptors came from an adult who received the AZD1222 COVID-19 vaccine. Both conserved end residues are part of each CDR3. The size of a clone is reported for some rows only, either as once, few or many, or as a class for expanded clones.

CDR3aa: CASTPPTRNTGELFF; j_gene: TRBJ2-2; v_gene: TRBV7-9; len: 15; abundance: many
CDR3aa: CATQSGQTMNTEAFF; j_gene: TRBJ1-1; v_gene: TRBV19; len: 15; abundance: -
CDR3aa: CASSLARETQYF; j_gene: TRBJ2-5; v_gene: TRBV7-9; len: 12; abundance: -
CDR3aa: CASSQESPGTAEKLFF; j_gene: TRBJ1-4; v_gene: TRBV4-1; len: 16; abundance: -
CDR3aa: CASRRGGSYNEQFF; j_gene: TRBJ2-1; v_gene: TRBV7-2; len: 14; abundance: -
CDR3aa: CASSRGQGLNQPQHF; j_gene: TRBJ1-5; v_gene: TRBV3-1/TRBV3-2; len: 15; abundance: -
CDR3aa: CASSWRDSPLHF; j_gene: TRBJ1-6; v_gene: TRBV19; len: 12; abundance: -
CDR3aa: CASSPGGDYGYTF; j_gene: TRBJ1-2; v_gene: TRBV6-2/TRBV6-3; len: 13; abundance: -
CDR3aa: CASSLGPPQHF; j_gene: TRBJ1-5; v_gene: TRBV12-3/TRBV12-4; len: 11; abundance: -
CDR3aa: CASSSSAGQTNEKLFF; j_gene: TRBJ1-4; v_gene: TRBV7-9; len: 16; abundance: -
CDR3aa: CATSLAGGTGELFF; j_gene: TRBJ2-2; v_gene: TRBV24-1; len: 14; abundance: -
CDR3aa: CASSFGQANQPQHF; j_gene: TRBJ1-5; v_gene: TRBV19; len: 14; abundance: -
CDR3aa: CASTIGNSGANVLTF; j_gene: TRBJ2-6; v_gene: TRBV28; len: 15; abundance: -
CDR3aa: CASSQDTIQPQHF; j_gene: TRBJ1-5; v_gene: TRBV3-1/TRBV3-2; len: 13; abundance: -
CDR3aa: CASSSRGGVTGELFF; j_gene: TRBJ2-2; v_gene: TRBV6-5; len: 15; abundance: once
CDR3aa: CASSPEMNTEAFF; j_gene: TRBJ1-1; v_gene: TRBV9; len: 13; abundance: -
CDR3aa: CASSLSGTVQETQYF; j_gene: TRBJ2-5; v_gene: TRBV7-3; len: 15; abundance: -
CDR3aa: CASRRVRDGAYEQYF; j_gene: TRBJ2-7; v_gene: TRBV6-5; len: 15; abundance: -
CDR3aa: CASSLAGNNYGYTF; j_gene: TRBJ1-2; v_gene: TRBV11-3; len: 14; abundance: few
CDR3aa: CASSVRQGVDEKLFF; j_gene: TRBJ1-4; v_gene: TRBV7-2; len: 15; abundance: -
CDR3aa: CASSLRGAGELFF; j_gene: TRBJ2-2; v_gene: TRBV5-5; len: 13; abundance: -
CDR3aa: CASSLVSGYGELFF; j_gene: TRBJ2-2; v_gene: TRBV5-6; len: 14; abundance: once
CDR3aa: CASSFAAGGAGELFF; j_gene: TRBJ2-2; v_gene: TRBV7-2; len: 15; abundance: -
CDR3aa: CASSYEDYQPQHF; j_gene: TRBJ1-5; v_gene: TRBV6-2/TRBV6-3; len: 13; abundance: -
CDR3aa: CASSQGTEPYGYTF; j_gene: TRBJ1-2; v_gene: TRBV3-1/TRBV3-2; len: 14; abundance: -
CDR3aa: CAISENGQRNSPLHF; j_gene: TRBJ1-6; v_gene: TRBV10-3; len: 15; abundance: once
CDR3aa: CASSSLPPGLADTQYF; j_gene: TRBJ2-3; v_gene: TRBV6-2/TRBV6-3; len: 16; abundance: -
CDR3aa: CASRLTGNTEAFF; j_gene: TRBJ1-1; v_gene: TRBV12-3/TRBV12-4; len: 13; abundance: -
CDR3aa: CASSPASEGYTF; j_gene: TRBJ1-2; v_gene: TRBV18; len: 12; abundance: -
CDR3aa: CASSQGLNSPLHF; j_gene: TRBJ1-6; v_gene: TRBV3-1/TRBV3-2; len: 13; abundance: -
CDR3aa: CASSSGQGARGYTF; j_gene: TRBJ1-2; v_gene: TRBV7-2; len: 14; abundance: -